The T cell receptor beta chain described here comes from a study of radiation and T cells in renal cell carcinoma. Study at large: Nephrectomy followed 15 Gy stereotactic body radiation by 4 weeks.

The time point denotes: blood 2 weeks post-SBRT. Treatment here: 15 Gy SBRT to primary tumor, nephrectomy 4 weeks later. Unmatched junction bases numbered 7, after V lost 4 bases and J lost 5 bases. Germline V gene lookup returns CDR1 MNHNS and CDR2 SASEGT. The CDR3 runs 15 residues. The method was immunoSEQ multiplex PCR; TCRdb's version includes in-frame clones alone and lacks a portion of them. This sample has more than 150,000 clones, with 80% to 90% found just once. The chain links TRBV6-1 to TRBJ1-2, with TRBD1 matching over 10 bases. The sequences come from blood, collected from a patient whose treatment included radiotherapy and nephrectomy. This sequence was found in a woman aged 45-59 years with renal cell carcinoma. CDR3 nucleotide sequence: TGTGCCAGCAGTGGAGGGGGGACAGGGGAATATGGCTACACCTTC. The encoded protein is CASSGGGTGEYGYTF.